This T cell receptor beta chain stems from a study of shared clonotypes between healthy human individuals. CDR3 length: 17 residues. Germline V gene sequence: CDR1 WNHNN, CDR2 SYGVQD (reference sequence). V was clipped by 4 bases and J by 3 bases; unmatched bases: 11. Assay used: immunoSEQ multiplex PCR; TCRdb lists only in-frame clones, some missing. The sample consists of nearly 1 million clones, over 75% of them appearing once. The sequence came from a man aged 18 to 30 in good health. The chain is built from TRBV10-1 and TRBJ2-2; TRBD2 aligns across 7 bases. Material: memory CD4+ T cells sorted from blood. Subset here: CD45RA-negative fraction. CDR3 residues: CASSVSRGRADTGELFF. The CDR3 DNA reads TGCGCCAGCAGTGTGTCTAGAGGGAGGGCTGACACCGGGGAGCTGTTTTTT.